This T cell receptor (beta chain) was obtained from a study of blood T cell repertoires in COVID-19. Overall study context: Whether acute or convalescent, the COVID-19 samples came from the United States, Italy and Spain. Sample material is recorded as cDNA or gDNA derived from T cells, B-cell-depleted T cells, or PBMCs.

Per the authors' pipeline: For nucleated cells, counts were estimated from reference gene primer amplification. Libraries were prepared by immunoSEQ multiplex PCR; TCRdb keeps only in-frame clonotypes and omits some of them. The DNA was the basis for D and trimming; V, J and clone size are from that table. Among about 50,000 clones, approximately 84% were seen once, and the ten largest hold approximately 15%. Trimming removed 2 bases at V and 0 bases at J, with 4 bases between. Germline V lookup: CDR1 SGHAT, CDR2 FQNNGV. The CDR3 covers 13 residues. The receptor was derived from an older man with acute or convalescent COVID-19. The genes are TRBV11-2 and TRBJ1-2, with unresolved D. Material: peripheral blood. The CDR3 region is CASSLLANYGYTF. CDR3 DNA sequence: TGTGCCAGCAGCTTACTAGCTAACTATGGCTACACCTTC.